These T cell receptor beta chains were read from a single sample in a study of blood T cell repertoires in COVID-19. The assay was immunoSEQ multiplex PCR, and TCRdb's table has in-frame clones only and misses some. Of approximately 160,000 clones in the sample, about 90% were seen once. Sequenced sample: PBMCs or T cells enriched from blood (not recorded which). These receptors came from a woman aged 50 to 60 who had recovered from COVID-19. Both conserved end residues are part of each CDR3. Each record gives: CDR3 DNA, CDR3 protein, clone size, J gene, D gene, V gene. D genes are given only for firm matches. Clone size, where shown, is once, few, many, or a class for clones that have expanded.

CDR3nt: TGTGCCAGCAGCCAAGGGGGTGTGGGAGGGTCTAACTATGGCTACACCTTC; CDR3aa: CASSQGGVGGSNYGYTF; abundance: NA; j_gene: TRBJ1-2; d_gene: NA; v_gene: TRBV4-2
CDR3nt: TGTGCCAGCTCAGACCGGGACAGGAGCTCCTACGAGCAGTACTTC; CDR3aa: CASSDRDRSSYEQYF; abundance: NA; j_gene: TRBJ2-7; d_gene: TRBD1; v_gene: TRBV18
CDR3nt: TGTGCCAGCAGCTTGTTTTCCCGGGACAGTCGGTTCGATGGCTACACCTTC; CDR3aa: CASSLFSRDSRFDGYTF; abundance: NA; j_gene: TRBJ1-2; d_gene: TRBD1; v_gene: TRBV5-5
CDR3nt: TGTGCCAGCAGATCTTGGGGGGGGCGGAACACTGAAGCTTTCTTT; CDR3aa: CASRSWGGRNTEAFF; abundance: NA; j_gene: TRBJ1-1; d_gene: NA; v_gene: TRBV28
CDR3nt: TGTGCCAGCAGCTCCTCCTGGTCACTAGCGGGAGGCTACGAGCAGTACTTC; CDR3aa: CASSSSWSLAGGYEQYF; abundance: NA; j_gene: TRBJ2-7; d_gene: TRBD2; v_gene: TRBV7-2
CDR3nt: TGTGCCAGCAGTGTAGTTGGCGGGAGTAGAAATGAGCAGTTCTTC; CDR3aa: CASSVVGGSRNEQFF; abundance: NA; j_gene: TRBJ2-1; d_gene: TRBD2; v_gene: TRBV2
CDR3nt: TGCGCCAGCAGCTTGGACAGGGGTAGCGGCTACACCTTC; CDR3aa: CASSLDRGSGYTF; abundance: NA; j_gene: TRBJ1-2; d_gene: TRBD1; v_gene: TRBV5-1
CDR3nt: TGTGCCAGCAGCTTGACCACCCGACAGGGGGCTGAAGCTTTCTTT; CDR3aa: CASSLTTRQGAEAFF; abundance: NA; j_gene: TRBJ1-1; d_gene: TRBD1; v_gene: TRBV5-5
CDR3nt: TGTGCCAGCAGTCGAACAGGGGTCTATTCAACTAATGAAAAACTGTTTTTT; CDR3aa: CASSRTGVYSTNEKLFF; abundance: NA; j_gene: TRBJ1-4; d_gene: TRBD1; v_gene: TRBV28
CDR3nt: TGTGCCAGCAGTCGGAGACTGGATACTGGCACTGAAGCTTTCTTT; CDR3aa: CASSRRLDTGTEAFF; abundance: NA; j_gene: TRBJ1-1; d_gene: NA; v_gene: TRBV28
CDR3nt: TGCAGCGTAATGCAGGGAGGCCAAGAGACCCAGTACTTC; CDR3aa: CSVMQGGQETQYF; abundance: NA; j_gene: TRBJ2-5; d_gene: NA; v_gene: TRBV29-1
CDR3nt: TGTGCCAGCAGCCACAGGGATACCTACGAGCAGTACTTC; CDR3aa: CASSHRDTYEQYF; abundance: once; j_gene: TRBJ2-7; d_gene: NA; v_gene: TRBV6-5
CDR3nt: TGTGCCTCCTCGGGGCCGCGGGGGGTCGGGGAGCTGTTTTTT; CDR3aa: CASSGPRGVGELFF; abundance: NA; j_gene: TRBJ2-2; d_gene: TRBD2; v_gene: TRBV11-3
CDR3nt: TGTGCCACCAGTGCCTCACCGGGACAGGGTGGAGGGTGGGATCAGCCCCAGCATTTT; CDR3aa: CATSASPGQGGGWDQPQHF; abundance: NA; j_gene: TRBJ1-5; d_gene: TRBD1; v_gene: TRBV24-1
CDR3nt: TGTGCCAGCAGTTTCGGGGAGACCCAGTACTTC; CDR3aa: CASSFGETQYF; abundance: NA; j_gene: TRBJ2-5; d_gene: NA; v_gene: TRBV6-5
CDR3nt: TGTGCCAGTAGTATAGAACACACAGGGGGCACCGGGGAGCTGTTTTTT; CDR3aa: CASSIEHTGGTGELFF; abundance: few; j_gene: TRBJ2-2; d_gene: TRBD1; v_gene: TRBV19
CDR3nt: TGCGCCAGCAGCCAAGAACGGGGCTCTGGGGCCAACGTCCTGACTTTC; CDR3aa: CASSQERGSGANVLTF; abundance: once; j_gene: TRBJ2-6; d_gene: NA; v_gene: TRBV4-3
CDR3nt: TGTGCCATCGCGGGACTAGTTGATGAGCAGTTCTTC; CDR3aa: CAIAGLVDEQFF; abundance: NA; j_gene: TRBJ2-1; d_gene: TRBD2; v_gene: TRBV10-3
CDR3nt: TGTGCCAGCAGTTCCGGGGTCGGGCAGGCTCTCTTCAATGAGCAGTTCTTC; CDR3aa: CASSSGVGQALFNEQFF; abundance: NA; j_gene: TRBJ2-1; d_gene: NA; v_gene: TRBV27
CDR3nt: TGTGCCAGCAGTCAATCGGGACAGCCCTCCTACGAGCAGTACTTC; CDR3aa: CASSQSGQPSYEQYF; abundance: NA; j_gene: TRBJ2-7; d_gene: TRBD1; v_gene: TRBV25-1
CDR3nt: TGCGCCAGCAGTGTACTATCCACAGATACGCAGTATTTT; CDR3aa: CASSVLSTDTQYF; abundance: NA; j_gene: TRBJ2-3; d_gene: NA; v_gene: TRBV10-1
CDR3nt: TGTGCCAGCAGTCCACAGGTCGCCGGTGAAAAACTGTTTTTT; CDR3aa: CASSPQVAGEKLFF; abundance: NA; j_gene: TRBJ1-4; d_gene: NA; v_gene: TRBV28